The T cell receptor (beta chain) described here comes from a study of molecular identifiers for immune sequencing clone quantification. Study in general: RNA from roughly 20,000 or 100,000 naive CD8 cells was split five ways in replicates, with four sequenced.

With V trimmed by 1 base and J by 4 bases, 21 bases remained unmatched. There are 21 residues in the CDR3. CDR1 is SGHVS, CDR2 FQNEAQ, per germline. This clonotype has just a few counts. Its antigen is not known. Naive CD8 T cell sorting was performed on the CD8+CD4-CCR7+CD45RA+ phenotype. TCRdb reanalysed the PCR reads using MiXCR and keeps one entry per CDR3 protein. The sample has 490,000 or so distinct CDR3 sequences; roughly a fifth are singletons. Whole-study findings and limits: Clones above 20 RNA copies contained over 97% of effector molecules but under 1% of naive ones. Investigators reportedly could detect spiked Jurkat TCR RNA from one cell among 1.1 million or so naive cells.

Specimen: naive CD8+ T cells from blood, with Jurkat cell RNA spiked in. The subset denotes: FACS-sorted CD8+CD4-CCR7+CD45RA+ naive T cells. The V gene is TRBV7-8, the J gene TRBJ2-2, with 7 bases lining up with TRBD2. The clonotype comes from a human donor in good health. Some libraries in this study had Jurkat cell RNA spiked in. DNA for the CDR3: TGTGCCAGCAGCTTAGGTTACATCCATCCCCCGGGGCGGGAGTCCACCGGGGAGCTGTTTTTT. Protein: CASSLGYIHPPGRESTGELFF.